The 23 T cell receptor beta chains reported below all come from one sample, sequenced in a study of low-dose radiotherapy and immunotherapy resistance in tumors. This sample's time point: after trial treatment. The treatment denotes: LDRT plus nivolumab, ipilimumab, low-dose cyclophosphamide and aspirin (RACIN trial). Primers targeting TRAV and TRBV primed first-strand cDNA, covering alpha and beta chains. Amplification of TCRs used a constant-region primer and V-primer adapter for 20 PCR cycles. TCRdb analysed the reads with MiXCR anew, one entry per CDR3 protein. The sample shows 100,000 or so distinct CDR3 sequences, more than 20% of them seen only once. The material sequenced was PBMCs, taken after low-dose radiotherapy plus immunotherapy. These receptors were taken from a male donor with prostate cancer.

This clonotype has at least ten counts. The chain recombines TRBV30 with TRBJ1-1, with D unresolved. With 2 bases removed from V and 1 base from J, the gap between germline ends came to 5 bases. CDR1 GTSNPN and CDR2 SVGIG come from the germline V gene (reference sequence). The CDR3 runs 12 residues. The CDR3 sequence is CAWSRQNTEAFF. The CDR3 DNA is TGTGCCTGGAGTCGTCAGAACACTGAAGCTTTCTTT.

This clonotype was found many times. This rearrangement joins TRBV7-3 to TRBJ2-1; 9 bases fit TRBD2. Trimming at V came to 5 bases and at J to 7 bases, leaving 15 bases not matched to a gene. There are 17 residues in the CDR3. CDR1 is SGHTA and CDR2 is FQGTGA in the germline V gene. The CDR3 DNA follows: TGTGCCAGCAGCCTATCGGGGGCGCGGGGGGGGTGGAATGAGCAGTTCTTC. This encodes CASSLSGARGGWNEQFF.

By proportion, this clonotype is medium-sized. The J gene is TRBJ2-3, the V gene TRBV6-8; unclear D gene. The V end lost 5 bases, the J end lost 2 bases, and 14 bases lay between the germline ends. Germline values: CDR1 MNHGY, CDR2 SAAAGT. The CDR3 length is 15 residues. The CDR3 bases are TGTGCCAGCAGTGAATCCTCCCTCTTCACAGATACGCAGTATTTT. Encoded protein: CASSESSLFTDTQYF.

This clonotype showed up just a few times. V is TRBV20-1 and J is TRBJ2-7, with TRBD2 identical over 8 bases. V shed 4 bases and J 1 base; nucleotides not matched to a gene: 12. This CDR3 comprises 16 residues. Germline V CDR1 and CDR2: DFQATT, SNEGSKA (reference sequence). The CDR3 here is CSANAREGAFSYEQYF. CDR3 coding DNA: TGCAGTGCTAATGCCCGGGAGGGCGCCTTTTCCTACGAGCAGTACTTC.

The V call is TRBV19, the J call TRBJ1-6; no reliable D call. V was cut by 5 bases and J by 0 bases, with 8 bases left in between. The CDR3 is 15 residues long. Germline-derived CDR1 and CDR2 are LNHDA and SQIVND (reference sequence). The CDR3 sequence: CASSPQSSYNSPLHF. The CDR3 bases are TGTGCCAGTAGTCCCCAAAGCTCCTATAATTCACCCCTCCACTTT.

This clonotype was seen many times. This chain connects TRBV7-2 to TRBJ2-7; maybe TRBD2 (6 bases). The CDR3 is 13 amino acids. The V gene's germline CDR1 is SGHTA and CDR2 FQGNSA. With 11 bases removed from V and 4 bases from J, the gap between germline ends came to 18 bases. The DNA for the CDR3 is TGTGCCGGCGCCGTGATGGCGGGGTACGAGCAGTACTTC. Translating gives CAGAVMAGYEQYF.

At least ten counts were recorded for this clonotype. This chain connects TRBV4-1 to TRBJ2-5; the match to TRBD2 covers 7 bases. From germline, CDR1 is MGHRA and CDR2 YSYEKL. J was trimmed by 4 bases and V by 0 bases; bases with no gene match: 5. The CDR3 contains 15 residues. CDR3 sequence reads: CASSQDPGRGETQYF. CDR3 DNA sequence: TGCGCCAGCAGCCAAGACCCTGGGAGGGGAGAGACCCAGTACTTC.

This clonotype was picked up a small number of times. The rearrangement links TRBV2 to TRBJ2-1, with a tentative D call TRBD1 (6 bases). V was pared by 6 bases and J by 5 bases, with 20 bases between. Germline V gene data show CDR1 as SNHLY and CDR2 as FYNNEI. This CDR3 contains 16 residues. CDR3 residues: CASSQQSVRGNNEQFF. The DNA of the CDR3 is TGTGCCAGCAGCCAACAGAGCGTCAGGGGCAACAATGAGCAGTTCTTC. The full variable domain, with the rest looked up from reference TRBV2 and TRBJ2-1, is EPEVTQTPSHQVTQMGQEVILRCVPISNHLYFYWYRQILGQKVEFLVSFYNNEISEKSEIFDDQFSVERPDGSNFTLKIRSTKLEDSAMYFCASSQQSVRGNNEQFFGPGTRLTVL.

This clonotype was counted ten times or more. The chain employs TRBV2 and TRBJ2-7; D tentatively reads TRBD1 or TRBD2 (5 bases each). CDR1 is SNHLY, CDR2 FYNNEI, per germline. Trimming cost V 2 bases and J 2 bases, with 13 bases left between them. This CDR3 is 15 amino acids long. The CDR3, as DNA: TGTGCCAGCAGTGAATCGGGGCTGGGACCCTACGAGCAGTACTTC. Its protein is CASSESGLGPYEQYF.

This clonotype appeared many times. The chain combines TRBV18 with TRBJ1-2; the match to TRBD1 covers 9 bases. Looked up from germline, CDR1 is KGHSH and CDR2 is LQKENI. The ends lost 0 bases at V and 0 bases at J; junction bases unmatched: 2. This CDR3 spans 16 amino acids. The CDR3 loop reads CASSPPRDRANYGYTF. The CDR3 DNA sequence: TGTGCCAGCTCACCACCACGGGACAGGGCTAACTATGGCTACACCTTC.

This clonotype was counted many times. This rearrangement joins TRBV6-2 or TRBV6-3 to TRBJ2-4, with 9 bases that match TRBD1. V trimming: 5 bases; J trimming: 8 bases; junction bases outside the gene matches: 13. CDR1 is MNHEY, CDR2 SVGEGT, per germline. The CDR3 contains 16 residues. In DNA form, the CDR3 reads TGTGCCAGCAGTCCACCAAACAGGGGGCGCGGATACATTCAGTACTTC. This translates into CASSPPNRGRGYIQYF.

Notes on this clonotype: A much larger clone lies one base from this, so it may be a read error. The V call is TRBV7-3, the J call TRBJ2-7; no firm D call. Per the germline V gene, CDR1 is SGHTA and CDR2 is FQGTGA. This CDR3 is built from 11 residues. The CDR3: CDSSSLGEQYF. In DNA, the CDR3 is TGTGACAGCAGCTCCCTAGGCGAGCAGTACTTC.

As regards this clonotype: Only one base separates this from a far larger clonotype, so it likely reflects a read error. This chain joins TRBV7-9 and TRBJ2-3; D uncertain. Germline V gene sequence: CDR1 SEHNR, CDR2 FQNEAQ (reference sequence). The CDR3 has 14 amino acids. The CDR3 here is CDPPGAPSTDTQYF. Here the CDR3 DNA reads TGTGATCCCCCAGGTGCCCCTAGCACAGATACGCAGTATTTT.

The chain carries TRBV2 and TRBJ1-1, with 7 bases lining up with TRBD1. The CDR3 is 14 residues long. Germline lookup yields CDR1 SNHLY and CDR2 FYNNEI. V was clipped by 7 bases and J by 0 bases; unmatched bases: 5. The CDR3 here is CASTTDRLNTEAFF. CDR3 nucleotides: TGTGCCAGCACCACGGACAGGTTGAACACTGAAGCTTTCTTT.

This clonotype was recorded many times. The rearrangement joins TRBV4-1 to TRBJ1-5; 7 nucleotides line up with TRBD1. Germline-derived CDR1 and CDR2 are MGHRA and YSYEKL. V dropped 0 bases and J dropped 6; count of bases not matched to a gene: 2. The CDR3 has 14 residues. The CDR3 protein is CASSQEQGPQPQHF. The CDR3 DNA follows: TGCGCCAGCAGCCAAGAACAGGGGCCTCAGCCCCAGCATTTT.

The CDR3 loop reads CASSGTGGILDTQYF. The CDR3 DNA sequence: TGTGCCAGCAGTGGGACAGGTGGGATTCTTGATACGCAGTATTTT. The gene calls are TRBV2 and TRBJ2-3; 7 bases match TRBD1. Trimming removed 4 bases from V and 6 bases from J; junction bases left unmatched: 10. Germline assignment: CDR1 SNHLY and CDR2 FYNNEI. The CDR3 covers 15 residues.

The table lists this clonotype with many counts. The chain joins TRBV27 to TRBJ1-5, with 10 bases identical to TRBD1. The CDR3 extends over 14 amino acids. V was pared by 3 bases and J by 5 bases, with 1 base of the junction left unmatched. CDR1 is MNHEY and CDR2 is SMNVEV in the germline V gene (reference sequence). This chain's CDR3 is CASSLTGGHQPQHF. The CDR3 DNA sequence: TGTGCCAGCAGTTTGACAGGGGGCCATCAGCCCCAGCATTTT.

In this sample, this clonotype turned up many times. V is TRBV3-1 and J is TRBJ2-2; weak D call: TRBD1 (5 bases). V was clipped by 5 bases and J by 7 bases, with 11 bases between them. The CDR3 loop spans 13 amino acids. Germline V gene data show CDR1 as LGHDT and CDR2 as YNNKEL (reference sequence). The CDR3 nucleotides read TGTGCCAGCAGCTTAAGGGGTGGCGGGGAGCTGTTTTTT. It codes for CASSLRGGGELFF.

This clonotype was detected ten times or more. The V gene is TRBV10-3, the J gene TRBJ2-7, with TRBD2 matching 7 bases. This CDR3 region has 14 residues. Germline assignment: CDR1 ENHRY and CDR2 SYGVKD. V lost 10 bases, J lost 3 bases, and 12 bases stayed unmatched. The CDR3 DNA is TGTGCCACCGCACTCGACGGGGGGTTCTACGAGCAGTACTTC. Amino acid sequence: CATALDGGFYEQYF.

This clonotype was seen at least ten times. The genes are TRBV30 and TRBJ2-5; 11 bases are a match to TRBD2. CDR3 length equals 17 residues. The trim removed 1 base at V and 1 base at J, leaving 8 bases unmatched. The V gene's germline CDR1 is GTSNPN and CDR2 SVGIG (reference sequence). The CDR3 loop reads CAWSGLASGGFQETQYF. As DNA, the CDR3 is TGTGCCTGGAGTGGATTGGCTAGCGGGGGGTTCCAAGAGACCCAGTACTTC.

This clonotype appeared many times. CDR3 nucleotides: TGCAGTGCTAGAGATTCCGGGGGGGCCGGGGAGACCCAGTACTTC. This translates into CSARDSGGAGETQYF. This rearrangement joins TRBV20-1 to TRBJ2-5; 8 positions agree with TRBD2. In germline, CDR1 is DFQATT, CDR2 SNEGSKA (reference sequence). V lost 0 bases to trimming and J lost 5 bases; unmatched junction nucleotides: 8. The CDR3 has 15 residues.

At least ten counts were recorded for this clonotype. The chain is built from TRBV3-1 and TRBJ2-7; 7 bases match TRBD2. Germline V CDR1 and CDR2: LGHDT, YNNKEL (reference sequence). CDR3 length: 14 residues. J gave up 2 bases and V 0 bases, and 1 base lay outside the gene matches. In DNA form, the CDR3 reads TGTGCCAGCAGCCAAGAACGGGGGGCCTACGAGCAGTACTTC. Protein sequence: CASSQERGAYEQYF.

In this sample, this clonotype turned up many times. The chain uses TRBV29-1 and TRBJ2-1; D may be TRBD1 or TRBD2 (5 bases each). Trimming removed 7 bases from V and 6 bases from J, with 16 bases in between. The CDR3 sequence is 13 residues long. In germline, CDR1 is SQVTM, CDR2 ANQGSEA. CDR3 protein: CSGTGTGPNEQFF. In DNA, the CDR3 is TGCAGCGGTACCGGGACGGGCCCCAATGAGCAGTTCTTC.